These 32 T cell receptor beta chains share one sample of origin, sequenced in a study of glioma-infiltrating T cells. TCR alpha and beta CDR3 regions were amplified from RNA using iRepertoire nested multiplex PCR. TCRdb re-analysed the multiplex PCR reads in MiXCR, keeping a single row per CDR3 protein. The sample lists approximately 120,000 distinct CDR3 sequences, roughly 23% occurring once. Sequencing was carried out using glioma tissue, nonneoplastic brain tissue, or PBMCs (not recorded which). These receptor sequences come from a human donor with low-grade glioma or glioblastoma, undergoing nonglioma brain surgery, or in good health (not recorded which).

This clonotype was detected a few times. The chain links TRBV3-1 to TRBJ2-5; the D is unclear. Germline lookup yields CDR1 LGHDT and CDR2 YNNKEL (reference sequence). This CDR3 is 13 amino acids long. V gave up 2 bases and J gave up 1 base, with 5 bases separating them. CDR3 sequence (DNA): TGTGCCAGCAGCCAACTCTCCCAAGAGACCCAGTACTTC. Translating gives CASSQLSQETQYF.

This rearrangement joins TRBV29-1 to TRBJ2-7; possible D gene TRBD1, 6 bases. Germline loops: CDR1 SQVTM, CDR2 ANQGSEA. The ends were cut back, 5 bases at V and 0 bases at J, with 14 bases in the middle. The CDR3 totals 14 residues. CDR3 amino acids: CSVTGQPNSYEQYF. The CDR3 DNA reads TGCAGCGTTACAGGACAGCCAAACTCCTACGAGCAGTACTTC.

In this sample, this clonotype turned up many times. The genes are TRBV6-1 and TRBJ2-2, with D perhaps TRBD1 (5 bases). Germline V gives CDR1 MNHNS, CDR2 SASEGT. The CDR3 has 13 amino acids. V lost 5 bases and J 7 bases, leaving 11 bases between the germline ends. The CDR3 is CASSYIGDGELFF. For the CDR3, the DNA is TGTGCCAGCAGTTATATAGGGGACGGGGAGCTGTTTTTT.

This clonotype was counted at least ten times. The V call is TRBV19, the J call TRBJ2-7; D gene unclear. V was shortened by 8 bases and J by 0 bases, with 20 bases between the two germline ends. This CDR3 is 16 amino acids long. Per germline, CDR1 LNHDA and CDR2 SQIVND (reference sequence). The CDR3 sequence is CASSYRADRYSYEQYF. For the CDR3, the DNA is TGTGCCAGTTCCTACCGGGCAGACCGTTACTCCTACGAGCAGTACTTC.

This clonotype showed up many times. The rearrangement joins TRBV6-6 to TRBJ2-5; TRBD2 might be the D (5 bases). The V gene lost 2 bases and the J gene lost 2 bases, with 6 bases spanning the gap. Germline V gene sequence: CDR1 MNHNY, CDR2 SVGAGI (reference sequence). The CDR3 is 13 amino acids. The CDR3 bases are TGTGCCAGCAGTTACGGGAGACAAGAGACCCAGTACTTC. It encodes CASSYGRQETQYF.

With respect to this clonotype: This may come from a read error, since a much larger clone is one base off. This chain connects TRBV3-1 to TRBJ2-4; no reliable D call. Germline V CDR1 and CDR2: LGHDT, YNNKEL (reference sequence). Trimming removed 3 bases from V and 6 bases from J, with 12 bases in between. This CDR3 region has 14 residues. The CDR3 DNA sequence: TGTGCCAGCAGCCATGGGCAGTCCGGAAACATTCAGTACTTC. Its translation is CASSHGQSGNIQYF.

This clonotype is a singleton in its sample. A much larger clone sits a single nucleotide away, making a read error possible. The genes are TRBV19 and TRBJ1-1, with TRBD1 as a possible D gene (6 bases). Trimming pared 5 bases from V and 2 bases from J, leaving 12 bases between. The CDR3 runs 14 residues. Per germline, CDR1 LNHDA and CDR2 SQIVND (reference sequence). This chain's CDR3 is CASSGGQSNTEAFF. The CDR3 DNA sequence: TGTGCCAGTAGTGGGGGGCAGTCAAACACTGAAGCTTTCTTT.

Details on this clonotype: Since a much larger clone is just one base distant, this may be a read error. In this CDR3 the conserved last residue, phenylalanine or tryptophan, is missing, so a read error is likely. CDR3 residues: CASSLRDSGYTL. The CDR3 nucleotides are TGTGCCAGTAGTCTCCGGGACAGTGGCTACACCCTC. The rearrangement uses TRBV19 and TRBJ1-2; the match to TRBD1 covers 7 bases. Germline V gene lookup returns CDR1 LNHDA and CDR2 SQIVND (reference sequence). The CDR3 covers 12 residues. The J segment lost 7 bases and the V segment lost 5 bases, leaving 4 bases of the junction unmatched.

This clonotype was seen only a few times. This chain connects TRBV7-9 to TRBJ2-5; D may correspond to TRBD1 or TRBD2 (5 bases each). The V and J ends lost 3 bases and 1 base respectively, with 12 bases between them. CDR3 size: 15 residues. Germline-derived CDR1 and CDR2 are SEHNR and FQNEAQ (reference sequence). As DNA, the CDR3 is TGTGCCAGCAGCTTTAGTCGGGACCCCCAAGAGACCCAGTACTTC. This codes for CASSFSRDPQETQYF.

This clonotype was counted ten times or more. V usage is TRBV28 and J usage is TRBJ2-3; 9 nucleotides agree with TRBD2. The CDR3 runs to 14 residues. J gave up 1 base and V 6 bases, and 2 bases lay outside the gene matches. Germline V gene data show CDR1 as MDHEN and CDR2 as SYDVKM. CDR3 DNA sequence: TGTGCCAGCAGCTTAGCGGGAGGCACAGATACGCAGTATTTT. It translates to CASSLAGGTDTQYF.

With regard to this clonotype: A read error may account for a junction end that differs from germline. The J gene is TRBJ1-2, the V gene TRBV6-6, with a tentative D call TRBD1 (6 bases). This CDR3 is 15 amino acids long. CDR1 and CDR2 (germline): MNHNY, SVGAGI (reference sequence). CDR3 in DNA: TGTGCCAGCAGTTACTCGACGGGGGGCAACTATGGCTACGCCTTC. Protein sequence: CASSYSTGGNYGYAF.

Points on this clonotype: The junction shows a germline mismatch at one end, possibly a read error. The chain links TRBV7-2 to TRBJ2-3; the D is unclear. This CDR3 is 13 amino acids long. Germline lookup yields CDR1 SGHTA and CDR2 FQGNSA. The CDR3 reads CASRSPPADTQYF. CDR3 sequence (DNA): TGTGCCAGCAGATCCCCCCCGGCCGATACGCAGTACTTT.

A note on this clonotype: Since a much larger clone is just one base distant, this may be a read error. The CDR3 end shows no conserved phenylalanine or tryptophan, and so a read error is likely. The V gene is TRBV4-3, the J gene TRBJ2-7, with 8 positions matching TRBD2. From germline, CDR1 is LGHNA and CDR2 YSLEER. The CDR3 loop spans 19 amino acids. The V and J ends lost 1 base and 0 bases, in that order; junction bases with no gene match: 14. The CDR3 DNA reads as TGCGCCAGCAGCCAAGGGATCCTCTGGCGGGAGGAAACCTCCTACGAGCAGTACCTC. Translating gives CASSQGILWREETSYEQYL.

Many counts were recorded for this clonotype. The gene calls are TRBV12-3 or TRBV12-4 and TRBJ1-5, with D maybe TRBD1 (5 bases). The CDR3 contains 14 residues. V lost 2 bases and J 3 bases, leaving 8 bases between the germline ends. Here the CDR3 reads CASSLLDINQPQHF. The CDR3 DNA reads as TGTGCCAGCAGTTTATTGGACATCAATCAGCCCCAGCATTTT.

This clonotype was picked up many times. This chain links TRBV10-2 with TRBJ2-7; 7 bases line up with TRBD2. Germline lookup yields CDR1 WSHSY and CDR2 SAAADI. After removal of 4 bases from V and 0 bases from J, the junction contained 3 bases not matched to a gene. The CDR3 has 14 residues. The CDR3 DNA sequence: TGCGCCAGCAGTGCCGGGACTATCTCCTACGAGCAGTACTTC. As protein: CASSAGTISYEQYF.

This clonotype was seen many times. The chain employs TRBV20-1 and TRBJ2-1, with 9 bases identical to TRBD2. V gave up 0 bases and J gave up 10 bases; unmatched junction bases: 10. The CDR3 spans 15 residues. From germline, CDR1 is DFQATT and CDR2 SNEGSKA (reference sequence). CDR3 loop: CSARDMRTSAQEQFF. In DNA, the CDR3 is TGCAGTGCTAGAGATATGAGGACTAGCGCTCAGGAGCAGTTCTTC.

About this clonotype: A much bigger clone sits one base away, suggesting this may be a read error. The chain combines TRBV7-2 with TRBJ1-1; no clear D. CDR1 and CDR2 from the germline V gene are SGHTA and FQGNSA. The CDR3 has 12 residues. The chain's CDR3 is CANSRAWTEAFF. The CDR3 DNA reads TGTGCCAACAGCCGCGCGTGGACTGAAGCTTTCTTT.

Many counts were recorded for this clonotype. This chain connects TRBV6-1 to TRBJ2-5, with TRBD1 identical over 7 bases. CDR3 length: 16 residues. Germline CDR1 MNHNS, CDR2 SASEGT. V was pared by 6 bases and J by 0 bases, with 10 bases of the junction left unmatched. CDR3 protein: CASRSTSQGDQETQYF. The CDR3 DNA is TGTGCCAGCAGATCCACCTCCCAGGGGGACCAAGAGACCCAGTACTTC.

This chain joins TRBV27 and TRBJ2-1, with D unresolved. This CDR3 has 14 residues. The germline V gene encodes CDR1 MNHEY and CDR2 SMNVEV (reference sequence). Trimming left V 6 bases short and J 6 bases short, with 15 bases between. CDR3 sequence reads: CASSDRHVGNEQFF. The CDR3 DNA reads as TGTGCCAGCAGCGATAGACACGTCGGCAATGAGCAGTTCTTC.

This clonotype was recorded at least ten times. The chain joins TRBV4-3 to TRBJ2-1; D perhaps matches TRBD2 (6 bases). The CDR3 sequence is 15 residues long. The V and J ends lost 4 bases and 7 bases respectively, with 17 bases between them. Germline V gene data show CDR1 as LGHNA and CDR2 as YSLEER. The CDR3 DNA follows: TGCGCCAGCAGCCCGCAGGGACTTCGGGAAAATGAGCAGTTCTTC. Protein product: CASSPQGLRENEQFF.

The gene calls are TRBV30 and TRBJ2-3, with a tentative D call TRBD2 (5 bases). V gave up 0 bases and J gave up 7 bases, with 17 bases separating them. The CDR3 contains 15 residues. The V gene's germline CDR1 is GTSNPN and CDR2 SVGIG (reference sequence). The CDR3 DNA follows: TGTGCCTGGAGTGTAGGGAGCGGTCCCAGGAATACGCAGTATTTT. Protein: CAWSVGSGPRNTQYF.

On this clonotype itself: A much larger clone is a single base away; this may be a read error. The J gene is TRBJ2-5, the V gene TRBV2; tentatively, D is TRBD1 (6 bases). Germline values: CDR1 SNHLY, CDR2 FYNNEI. The CDR3 spans 12 residues. The CDR3 loop reads CAGRTVQETKYF. The CDR3, as DNA: TGTGCCGGAAGGACAGTTCAAGAGACCAAGTACTTC.

V usage is TRBV3-1 and J usage is TRBJ1-3, with 9 bases lining up with TRBD1. Germline V lookup: CDR1 LGHDT, CDR2 YNNKEL (reference sequence). Trimming at V came to 1 base and at J to 0 bases, leaving 13 bases not matched to a gene. This CDR3 contains 20 residues. CDR3 region: CASSQGHRGPTAYSGNTIYF. CDR3 bases: TGTGCCAGCAGCCAAGGCCACAGGGGGCCGACGGCTTACTCTGGAAACACCATATATTTT.

The rearrangement uses TRBV4-3 and TRBJ2-3; tentative D call: TRBD2 (6 bases). Germline loops: CDR1 LGHNA, CDR2 YSLEER. The CDR3 is 13 residues long. V was clipped by 7 bases and J by 4 bases, with 12 bases between them. CDR3: CASKGRRPDTQYF. CDR3 DNA sequence: TGCGCCAGCAAGGGGAGGCGCCCAGATACGCAGTATTTT.

A word on this clonotype: A much larger clonotype is one base distant, so this may be a read error. This chain uses TRBV4-1 with TRBJ2-2; D gene uncertain. The germline V gene encodes CDR1 MGHRA and CDR2 YSYEKL. CDR3 length equals 14 residues. V lost 6 bases and J lost 0, with 8 bases in between. Here the CDR3 reads CASRLSANTGELFF. DNA for the CDR3: TGCGCCAGCAGACTCTCCGCGAACACCGGGGAGCTGTTTTTT.

This clonotype was observed at least ten times. V and J are TRBV27 and TRBJ1-5, with a possible D match to TRBD1 (6 bases). Germline CDR1 reads MNHEY; CDR2 reads SMNVEV (reference sequence). V lost 8 bases, J lost 3 bases, and 20 bases lay in between. This CDR3 is built from 16 residues. The CDR3 nucleotides are TGTGCCAGCGGCTTGACAGGCCCATGGAACAATCAGCCCCAGCATTTT. Its translation: CASGLTGPWNNQPQHF.

This clonotype has only a few counts. The V and J genes are TRBV18 and TRBJ2-3, with D possibly matching TRBD2 (5 bases). The germline V and J ends were trimmed by 5 bases and 5 bases, with 11 bases remaining between them. This CDR3 region has 13 residues. Germline CDR1 and CDR2: KGHSH and LQKENI. CDR3 protein: CASSWGEEDTQYF. The CDR3 nucleotides read TGTGCCAGCTCATGGGGAGAGGAAGATACGCAGTATTTT.

The chain recombines TRBV6-1 with TRBJ2-2; maybe TRBD2 (5 bases). The V end was cut by 6 bases, the J end by 13 bases, with 15 bases between. Germline CDR1 MNHNS, CDR2 SASEGT. The CDR3 sequence is 12 residues long. DNA of the CDR3: TGTGCCAGCAGCTCTAATTACGGAGGGCTGTTTTTT. Its translation: CASSSNYGGLFF.

This clonotype was detected many times. The chain carries TRBV7-2 and TRBJ2-7; D is unresolved. The CDR3 covers 12 residues. CDR1 is SGHTA, CDR2 FQGNSA, per germline. Trimming cost V 2 bases and J 3 bases, with 5 bases left between them. CDR3 in DNA: TGTGCCAGCAGCTTAACCATCTACGAGCAGTACTTC. Translation: CASSLTIYEQYF.

This clonotype was detected many times. The chain combines TRBV20-1 with TRBJ1-3; no reliable D call. The germline gives CDR1 DFQATT, CDR2 SNEGSKA (reference sequence). The V end was cut by 1 base, the J end by 4 bases, with 11 bases between. CDR3 length: 14 residues. CDR3 loop: CSARVQTSGNTIYF. CDR3 nucleotides: TGCAGTGCTAGAGTCCAGACCTCGGGAAACACCATATATTTT.

To note about this clonotype: A much larger clonotype is one base distant, so this may be a read error. CDR3 loop: CASSLRTSGISAQDEQSF. CDR3 DNA sequence: TGTGCCAGCAGCTTACGGACTAGCGGGATCAGTGCCCAGGATGAGCAGTCCTTC. This rearrangement joins TRBV7-9 to TRBJ2-1, with TRBD2 matching over 12 bases. This CDR3 spans 18 amino acids. Germline CDR1 reads SEHNR; CDR2 reads FQNEAQ (reference sequence).

Concerning this clonotype itself: Given a much more abundant clone one base away, this may be a read error. The chain carries TRBV25-1 and TRBJ2-1; D perhaps matches TRBD1 (6 bases). Trimming shortened V by 7 bases and J by 7 bases, and 14 bases separated the two germline ends. This CDR3 has 13 amino acids. CDR1 and CDR2 (germline): MGHDK, SYGVNS. This CDR3 is CASISDRSNEQFF. The CDR3 DNA sequence: TGTGCCAGCATTTCCGACAGGTCGAATGAGCAGTTCTTC.